Following are 25 T cell receptor beta chains from one sample sequenced in a study of blood T cell repertoires in COVID-19. Assay used: immunoSEQ multiplex PCR; TCRdb lists only in-frame clones, some missing. The sample has 250,000 to 300,000 clones, roughly 92% seen once. Input material: peripheral blood. The receptor set was obtained from a woman aged 25-40 years with COVID-19, enrolled during active disease.

This clone has only a few counts. This rearrangement joins TRBV2 to TRBJ1-5; perhaps TRBD1 as D (5 bases). Trimming stripped 2 bases from V and 7 bases from J, with 15 bases between. There are 15 residues in the CDR3. Germline CDR1 and CDR2: SNHLY and FYNNEI. The CDR3 protein is CASSEYVRGSQPQHF. CDR3 nucleotide sequence: TGTGCCAGCAGTGAATACGTTAGGGGATCCCAGCCCCAGCATTTT.

The chain employs TRBV12-3 or TRBV12-4 and TRBJ1-5; 8 bases agree with TRBD1. V was pared by 3 bases and J by 11 bases, with 6 bases of the junction left unmatched. CDR3 length equals 13 residues. DNA of the CDR3: TGTGCCAGCAGTTTTGGACAGGGATTATCCCAGCATTTT. Its protein is CASSFGQGLSQHF.

The chain combines TRBV12-5 with TRBJ2-3; a possible D gene is TRBD2 (5 bases). With 6 bases removed from V and 0 bases from J, the gap between germline ends came to 10 bases. Germline-derived CDR1 and CDR2 are LGHNT and FRNRAP. The CDR3 runs to 14 residues. CDR3 nucleotides: TGTGCTAGTGGCCCCCCGGGGAGCACAGATACGCAGTATTTT. Protein product: CASGPPGSTDTQYF.

The rearrangement links TRBV3-1 (or the pseudogene TRBV3-2) to TRBJ1-3, with 9 bases aligning to TRBD1. The CDR3 length is 16 residues. CDR1 LGHDT and CDR2 YNNKEL come from the germline V gene (reference sequence). V trimming: 6 bases; J trimming: 1 base; junction bases outside the gene matches: 7. The CDR3 coding sequence is TGTGCCAGCAGTACAGGGGGCGACTTTTCTGGAAACACCATATATTTT. This gives the protein CASSTGGDFSGNTIYF.

The chain is built from TRBV30 and TRBJ1-3; 10 bases fit TRBD1. CDR1 and CDR2 (germline): GTSNPN, SVGIG (reference sequence). Trimming removed 1 base from V and 6 bases from J; junction bases left unmatched: 9. This CDR3 spans 16 amino acids. CDR3 sequence (DNA): TGTGCCTGGAGTGGGGGCCCCGGGACAGGGGTAAACACCATATATTTT. It yields the protein CAWSGGPGTGVNTIYF.

The rearrangement joins TRBV18 to TRBJ2-7, with 9 positions matching TRBD2. Germline V lookup: CDR1 KGHSH, CDR2 LQKENI. The length of the CDR3 is 15 residues. V lost 4 bases, J lost 2 bases, and 6 bases stayed unmatched. CDR3 bases: TGTGCCAGCTCACAGGCGGGAGGGGGCCCCTACGAGCAGTACTTC. It codes for CASSQAGGGPYEQYF.

The chain is built from TRBV29-1 and TRBJ1-2; D is ambiguous. CDR1 SQVTM and CDR2 ANQGSEA come from the germline V gene. The CDR3 is 12 amino acids. V gave up 1 base and J gave up 5 bases, with 8 bases separating them. CDR3 loop: CSVEAYIYGYTF. The CDR3 DNA reads TGCAGCGTTGAAGCGTACATATATGGCTACACCTTC.

The CDR3 nucleotides read TGTGCCAGCTCACCGGGACTAGCGGTCTCCTACAATGAGCAGTTCTTC. As protein: CASSPGLAVSYNEQFF. The chain employs TRBV18 and TRBJ2-1; 11 positions match TRBD2. The V gene end was trimmed by 3 bases and the J gene end by 0 bases; junction bases not matched to a gene: 1. The germline V gene encodes CDR1 KGHSH and CDR2 LQKENI. The CDR3 totals 16 residues.

This clone was seen only once. The V gene is TRBV10-3, the J gene TRBJ1-2; D is perhaps TRBD1 (5 bases). The CDR3 loop spans 13 amino acids. The germline V gene encodes CDR1 ENHRY and CDR2 SYGVKD. Between the trimmed V and J ends, which lost 3 bases and 8 bases, there was a span of 13 bases. The CDR3 nucleotides read TGTGCCATCAGTGATGGAGGGGCTCGGGGCTACACCTTC. This codes for CAISDGGARGYTF.

The chain combines TRBV6-5 with TRBJ1-1, with 7 bases fitting TRBD1. CDR1 MNHEY and CDR2 SVGAGI come from the germline V gene. V dropped 6 bases and J dropped 0; count of bases not matched to a gene: 4. The CDR3 contains 14 residues. This CDR3 is CASRRQGMNTEAFF. CDR3 DNA: TGTGCCAGCAGGAGACAGGGCATGAACACTGAAGCTTTCTTT.

The genes are TRBV2 and TRBJ2-1; 10 bases map to TRBD2. Trimming removed 4 bases from V and 1 base from J; junction bases left unmatched: 7. The CDR3 has 17 amino acids. CDR1 is SNHLY, CDR2 FYNNEI, per germline. The DNA for the CDR3 is TGTGCCAGCAGTGGGGGGCTAGCGGGAGCATCCTACAATGAGCAGTTCTTC. Residues: CASSGGLAGASYNEQFF.

The chain employs TRBV18 and TRBJ1-1; no clear D. The CDR3 is 14 amino acids. Germline V CDR1 and CDR2: KGHSH, LQKENI. V lost 3 bases to trimming and J lost 7 bases, with 15 bases between them. CDR3 loop: CASSPPIDTREAFF. The DNA for the CDR3 is TGTGCCAGCTCACCGCCTATTGATACCCGTGAAGCTTTCTTT.

V is TRBV6-2 or TRBV6-3 and J is TRBJ2-7; 15 bases are a match to TRBD2. The CDR3 consists of 16 residues. The V gene end was trimmed by 0 bases and the J gene end by 4 bases; junction bases not matched to a gene: 1. CDR1 is MNHEY and CDR2 is SVGEGT in the germline V gene. This chain's CDR3 is CASSYSGLAGGYEQYF. The CDR3 DNA sequence: TGTGCCAGCAGTTACTCGGGACTAGCGGGAGGATACGAGCAGTACTTC.

This rearrangement joins TRBV6-5 to TRBJ2-7; 7 positions match TRBD1. The germline V gene encodes CDR1 MNHEY and CDR2 SVGAGI. This CDR3 region has 13 residues. Trimming removed 8 bases from V and 6 bases from J; junction bases left unmatched: 10. This chain's CDR3 is CASGGQSGFEQYF. CDR3 in DNA: TGTGCCAGCGGGGGACAGAGCGGATTCGAGCAGTACTTC.

This clone was seen a single time. This rearrangement joins TRBV28 to TRBJ1-2; 8 bases align to TRBD1. With 6 bases clipped from V and 4 bases from J, the junction kept 4 bases outside the gene matches. The CDR3 contains 13 residues. Per germline, CDR1 MDHEN and CDR2 SYDVKM. For the CDR3, the DNA is TGTGCCAGCAGACAGGGACAGGTCTATGGCTACACCTTC. As protein: CASRQGQVYGYTF.

The CDR3 loop is CASSFSGISLEAFF. The CDR3 DNA sequence: TGTGCCAGCAGTTTTTCGGGGATATCCTTAGAAGCTTTCTTT. This chain uses TRBV27 with TRBJ1-1; D remains ambiguous. Germline assignment: CDR1 MNHEY and CDR2 SMNVEV (reference sequence). V gave up 3 bases and J gave up 8 bases, with 16 bases separating them. CDR3 length: 14 residues.

The chain combines TRBV9 with TRBJ1-2; TRBD1 agrees at 9 bases. Unmatched junction bases numbered 10, after V lost 0 bases and J lost 4 bases. There are 17 residues in the CDR3. Germline V CDR1 and CDR2: SGDLS, YYNGEE. In DNA form, the CDR3 reads TGTGCCAGCAGCGTAGAGACCGGGACAGGGTACGCCTATGGCTACACCTTC. Encoded protein: CASSVETGTGYAYGYTF.

This chain links TRBV27 with TRBJ1-1, with a possible D match to TRBD1 (5 bases). This CDR3 region has 14 residues. Trimming cost V 6 bases and J 0 bases, with 11 bases left between them. Germline-derived CDR1 and CDR2 are MNHEY and SMNVEV (reference sequence). The CDR3 sequence is CASRGAPMNTEAFF. In nucleotides, the CDR3 is TGTGCCAGCAGAGGGGCCCCGATGAACACTGAAGCTTTCTTT.

This clone has a handful of counts. The rearrangement joins TRBV19 to TRBJ1-1; no clear D. There are 12 residues in the CDR3. CDR1 LNHDA and CDR2 SQIVND come from the germline V gene (reference sequence). Trimming took 3 bases from V and 9 from J, leaving 11 bases between them. The CDR3 here is CASSIYPGKAFF. CDR3 DNA sequence: TGTGCCAGTAGTATCTACCCAGGTAAAGCTTTCTTT.

The chain links TRBV5-4 to TRBJ2-5, with 11 nucleotides matching TRBD2. The V segment lost 4 bases and the J segment 4 bases; nucleotides outside the gene matches: 6. Per the germline V gene, CDR1 is SGHNT and CDR2 is YYREEE (reference sequence). This CDR3 has 15 residues. The CDR3 region is CASSTSGRKGETQYF. Written as DNA, the CDR3 is TGTGCCAGCAGCACTAGCGGGAGAAAGGGAGAGACCCAGTACTTC.

This clone was detected only a few times. The chain employs TRBV4-2 and TRBJ2-7; 11 bases match TRBD2. Germline V gene sequence: CDR1 LGHNA, CDR2 YNFKEQ. J was trimmed by 0 bases and V by 0 bases; bases with no gene match: 4. The CDR3 has 17 amino acids. Here the CDR3 DNA reads TGTGCCAGCAGCCAAGAGGGGACTAGCGGAGCCTCCTACGAGCAGTACTTC. Encoded protein: CASSQEGTSGASYEQYF.

This chain connects TRBV29-1 to TRBJ2-1; possibly TRBD1 for D (5 bases). V was pared by 1 base and J by 5 bases, with 9 bases between. CDR3 size: 13 residues. CDR1 SQVTM and CDR2 ANQGSEA come from the germline V gene. The CDR3 is CSVEGRVDNEQFF. The CDR3 nucleotides read TGCAGCGTTGAAGGCAGGGTCGACAATGAGCAGTTCTTC.

V and J are TRBV5-4 and TRBJ2-7; 9 bases line up with TRBD1. The CDR3 is made up of 14 amino acids. Losses at the gene ends were 3 bases for V and 2 bases for J; bases not matched to a gene: 3. The germline gives CDR1 SGHNT, CDR2 YYREEE (reference sequence). The CDR3: CASSWTGDPYEQYF. The CDR3 DNA reads TGTGCCAGCAGCTGGACAGGGGACCCCTACGAGCAGTACTTC.

This chain links TRBV7-9 with TRBJ1-2; no clear D gene. Germline V lookup: CDR1 SEHNR, CDR2 FQNEAQ (reference sequence). V gave up 3 bases and J gave up 0 bases, with 11 bases separating them. The length of the CDR3 is 15 residues. CDR3 region: CASSFGWSPNYGYTF. The CDR3 nucleotides read TGTGCCAGCAGCTTTGGCTGGAGTCCTAACTATGGCTACACCTTC.

The V and J genes are TRBV4-1 and TRBJ1-1; a possible D gene is TRBD1 (6 bases). V dropped 3 bases and J dropped 3 bases, with 14 bases sitting between them. The CDR3 has 15 residues. Germline V gene sequence: CDR1 MGHRA, CDR2 YSYEKL. The CDR3 loop reads CASSHSTGPDTEAFF. The CDR3 nucleotides are TGCGCCAGCAGCCATTCAACAGGGCCGGACACTGAAGCTTTCTTT.